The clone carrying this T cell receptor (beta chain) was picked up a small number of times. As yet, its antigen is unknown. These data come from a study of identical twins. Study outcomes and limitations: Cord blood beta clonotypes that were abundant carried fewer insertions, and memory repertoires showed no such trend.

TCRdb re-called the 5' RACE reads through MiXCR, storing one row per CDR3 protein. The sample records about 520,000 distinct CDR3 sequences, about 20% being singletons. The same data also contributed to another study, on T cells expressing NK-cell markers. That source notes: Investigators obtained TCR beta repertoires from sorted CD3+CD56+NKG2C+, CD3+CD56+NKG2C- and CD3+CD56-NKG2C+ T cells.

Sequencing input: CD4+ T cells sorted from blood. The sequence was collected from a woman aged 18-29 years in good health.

CDR3: CSARDSRQGYTGELFF. The CDR3 coding sequence is TGCAGTGCTAGAGATTCCCGACAGGGGTACACCGGGGAGCTGTTTTTT. The genes are TRBV20-1 and TRBJ2-2; TRBD1 matches 8 bases. CDR3 size: 16 residues. The J segment lost 3 bases and the V segment lost 0 bases, leaving 6 bases of the junction unmatched. The germline gives CDR1 DFQATT, CDR2 SNEGSKA (reference sequence).